This TCR beta chain was captured in a study of T cells in Graves' hyperthyroidism and ophthalmopathy. This clonotype was detected a few times. Researchers took RNA transcripts and amplified the TCR beta CDR3 regions from them. Initially, a first-round RT-PCR of the TCR CDR3 employed the HTBI primer set. TCRdb called the multiplex PCR reads again in MiXCR, with one record for every CDR3 protein. The data contain a few hundred thousand distinct CDR3 sequences, about 15% of them seen just once; the ten biggest clones take up under 7.5%. This receptor was obtained from a woman aged 30 to 39 with Graves' hyperthyroidism. The material sequenced was blood.

The CDR3 sequence: CSAEEVGELFF. CDR3 in DNA: TGCAGTGCGGAGGAGGTCGGGGAGCTGTTTTTT. V is TRBV20-1 and J is TRBJ2-2; a weak D match, TRBD2 (5 bases). From germline, CDR1 is DFQATT and CDR2 SNEGSKA (reference sequence). This CDR3 has 11 amino acids. V was pared by 6 bases and J by 7 bases, with 9 bases between.